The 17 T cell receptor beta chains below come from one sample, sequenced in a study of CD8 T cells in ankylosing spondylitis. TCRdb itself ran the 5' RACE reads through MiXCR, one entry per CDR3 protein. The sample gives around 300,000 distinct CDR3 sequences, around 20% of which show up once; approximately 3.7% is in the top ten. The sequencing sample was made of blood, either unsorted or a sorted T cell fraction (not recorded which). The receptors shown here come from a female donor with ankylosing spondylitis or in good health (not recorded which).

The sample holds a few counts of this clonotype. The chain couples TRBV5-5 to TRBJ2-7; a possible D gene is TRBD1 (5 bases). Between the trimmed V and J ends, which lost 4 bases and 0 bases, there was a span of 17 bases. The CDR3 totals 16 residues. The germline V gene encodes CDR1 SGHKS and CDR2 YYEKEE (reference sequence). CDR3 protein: CASSRSIDSSSYEQYF. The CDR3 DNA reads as TGTGCCAGCAGCCGATCAATCGACAGCAGCTCCTACGAGCAGTACTTC.

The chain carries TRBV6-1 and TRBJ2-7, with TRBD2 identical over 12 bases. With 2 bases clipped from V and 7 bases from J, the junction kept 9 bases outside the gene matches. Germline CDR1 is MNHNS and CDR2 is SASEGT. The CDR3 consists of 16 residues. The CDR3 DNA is TGTGCCAGCAGTGAAATTATGGGACTAGCGGGTGGGGAGCAGTACTTC. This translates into CASSEIMGLAGGEQYF.

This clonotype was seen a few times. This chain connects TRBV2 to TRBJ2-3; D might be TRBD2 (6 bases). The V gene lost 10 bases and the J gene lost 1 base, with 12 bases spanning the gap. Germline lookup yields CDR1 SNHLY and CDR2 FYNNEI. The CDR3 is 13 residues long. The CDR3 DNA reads TGTGCCACCTCGGGAGCTCGCACAGATACGCAGTATTTT. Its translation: CATSGARTDTQYF.

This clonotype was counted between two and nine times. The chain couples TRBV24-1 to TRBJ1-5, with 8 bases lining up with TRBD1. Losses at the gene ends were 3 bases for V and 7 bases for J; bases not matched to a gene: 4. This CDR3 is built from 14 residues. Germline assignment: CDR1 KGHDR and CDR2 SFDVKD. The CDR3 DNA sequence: TGTGCCACCAGTGATCGACAGGGGCGACAGCCCCAGCATTTT. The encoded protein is CATSDRQGRQPQHF.

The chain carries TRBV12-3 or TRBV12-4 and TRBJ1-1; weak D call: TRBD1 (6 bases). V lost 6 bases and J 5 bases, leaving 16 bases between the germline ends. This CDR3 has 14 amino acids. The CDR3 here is CASSPSGVWTEAFF. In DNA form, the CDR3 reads TGTGCCAGCAGCCCCTCAGGGGTGTGGACTGAAGCTTTCTTT.

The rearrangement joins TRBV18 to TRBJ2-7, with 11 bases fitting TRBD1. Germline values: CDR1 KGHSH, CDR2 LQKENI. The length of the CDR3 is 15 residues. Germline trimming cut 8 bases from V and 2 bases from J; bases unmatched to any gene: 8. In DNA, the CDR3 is TGTGCCAGCACTATCCAGGGACAGGGGGCCTACGAGCAGTACTTC. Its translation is CASTIQGQGAYEQYF.

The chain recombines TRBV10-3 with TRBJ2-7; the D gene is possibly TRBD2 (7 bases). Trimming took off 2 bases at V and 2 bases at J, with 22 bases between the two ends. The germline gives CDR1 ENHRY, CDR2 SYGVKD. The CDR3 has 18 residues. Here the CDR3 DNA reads TGTGCCATCAGTGAGCCGGCGGCCAGCGGGACAAAAGCCTACGAGCAGTACTTC. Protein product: CAISEPAASGTKAYEQYF.

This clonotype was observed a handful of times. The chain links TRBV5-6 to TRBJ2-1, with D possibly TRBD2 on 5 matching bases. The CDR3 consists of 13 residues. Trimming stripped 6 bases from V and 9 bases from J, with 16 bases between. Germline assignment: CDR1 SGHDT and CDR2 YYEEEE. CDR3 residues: CASNPSRAGEQFF. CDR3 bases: TGTGCCAGCAACCCTAGTCGGGCGGGTGAGCAGTTCTTC. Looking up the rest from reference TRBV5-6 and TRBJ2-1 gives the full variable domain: DAGVTQSPTHLIKTRGQQVTLRCSPKSGHDTVSWYQQALGQGPQFIFQYYEEEERQRGNFPDRFSGHQFPNYSSELNVNALLLGDSALYLCASNPSRAGEQFFGPGTRLTVL.

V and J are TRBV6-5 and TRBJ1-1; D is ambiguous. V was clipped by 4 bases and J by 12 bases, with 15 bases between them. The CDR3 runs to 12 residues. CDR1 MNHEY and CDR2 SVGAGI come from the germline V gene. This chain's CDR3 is CASSSFPGRSFF. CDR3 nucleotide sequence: TGTGCCAGCAGTTCTTTCCCAGGACGGTCTTTCTTT.

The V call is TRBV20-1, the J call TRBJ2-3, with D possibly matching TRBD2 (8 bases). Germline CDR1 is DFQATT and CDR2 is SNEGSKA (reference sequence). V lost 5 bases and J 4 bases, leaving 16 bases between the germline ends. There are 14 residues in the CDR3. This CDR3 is CSAGTAGAPDTQYF. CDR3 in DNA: TGCAGTGCTGGGACAGCGGGAGCCCCAGATACGCAGTATTTT.

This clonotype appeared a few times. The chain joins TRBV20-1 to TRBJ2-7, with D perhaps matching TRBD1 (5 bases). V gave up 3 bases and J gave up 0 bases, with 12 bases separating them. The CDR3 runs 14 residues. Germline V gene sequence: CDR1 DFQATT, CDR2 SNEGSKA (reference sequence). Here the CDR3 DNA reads TGCAGTGCTAGGGGGCGTCCGGTCTCCTACGAGCAGTACTTC. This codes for CSARGRPVSYEQYF.

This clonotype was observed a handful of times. The CDR3 is CASSNRLASGTDTQYF. The CDR3, as DNA: TGCGCCAGCAGTAACCGCCTCGCGTCAGGCACAGATACGCAGTATTTT. This chain joins TRBV10-2 and TRBJ2-3; D call uncertain. Per the germline V gene, CDR1 is WSHSY and CDR2 is SAAADI. This CDR3 has 16 amino acids. Trimming stripped 5 bases from V and 1 base from J, with 16 bases between.

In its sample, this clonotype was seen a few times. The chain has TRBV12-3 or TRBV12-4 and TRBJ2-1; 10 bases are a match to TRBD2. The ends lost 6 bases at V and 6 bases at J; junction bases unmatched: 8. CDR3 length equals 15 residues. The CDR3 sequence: CASRKSSGRTNEQFF. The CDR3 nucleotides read TGTGCCAGCAGAAAGTCTAGCGGGAGAACCAATGAGCAGTTCTTC.

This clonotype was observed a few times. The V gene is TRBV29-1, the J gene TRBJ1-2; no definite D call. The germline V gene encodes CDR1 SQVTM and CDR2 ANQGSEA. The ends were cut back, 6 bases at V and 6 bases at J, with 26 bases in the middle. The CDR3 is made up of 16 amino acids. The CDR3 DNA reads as TGCAGCGTCCACGATCTAGGCCCAACAATTTATGATGGCTACACCTTC. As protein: CSVHDLGPTIYDGYTF.

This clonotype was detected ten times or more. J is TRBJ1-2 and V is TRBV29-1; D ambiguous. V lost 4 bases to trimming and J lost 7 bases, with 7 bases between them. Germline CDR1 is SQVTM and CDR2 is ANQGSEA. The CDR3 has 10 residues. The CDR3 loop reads CSVVEGGYTF. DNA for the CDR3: TGCAGCGTTGTCGAGGGTGGCTACACCTTC.

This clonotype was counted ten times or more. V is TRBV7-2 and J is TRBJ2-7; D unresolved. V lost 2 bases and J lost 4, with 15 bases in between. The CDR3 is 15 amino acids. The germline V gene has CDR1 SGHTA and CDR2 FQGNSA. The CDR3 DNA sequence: TGTGCCAGCAGCTTATCTTCAGGAGTGGATTACGAGCAGTACTTC. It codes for CASSLSSGVDYEQYF.

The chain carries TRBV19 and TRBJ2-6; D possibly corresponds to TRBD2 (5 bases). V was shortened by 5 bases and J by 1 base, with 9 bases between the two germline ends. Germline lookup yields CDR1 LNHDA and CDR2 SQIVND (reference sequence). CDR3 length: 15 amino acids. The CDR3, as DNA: TGTGCCAGTAGTTACGGGATTTCTGGGGCCAACGTCCTGACTTTC. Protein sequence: CASSYGISGANVLTF.